These T cell receptor beta chains were read from a single sample in a study of blood T cell repertoires in COVID-19. Repertoires were generated with immunoSEQ multiplex PCR, while TCRdb's copy carries only in-frame clones and drops some. The repertoire holds approximately 150,000 clones, with about nine tenths as singletons. Sequencing was carried out using peripheral blood. These receptors all come from a human donor in a cohort sampled during active COVID-19. Each CDR3 is given with its conserved first and last residue. The order of the fields is J gene, V gene, CDR3 protein.

TRBJ1-5	TRBV7-2	CASSLYSRYSNQPQHF
TRBJ2-1	TRBV3-1/TRBV3-2	CASSSNPPSGGGNEQFF
TRBJ2-2	TRBV5-1	CASSSGVANTGELFF
TRBJ1-1	TRBV6-5	CASSLHRATEAFF
TRBJ1-2	TRBV3-1/TRBV3-2	CASSQAGDGYTF
TRBJ1-1	TRBV2	CASSFDRGSRAFF
TRBJ1-1	TRBV29-1	CSADQGNTEAFF
TRBJ1-3	TRBV5-1	CASSLTGTGFGNTIYF
TRBJ1-1	TRBV6-5	CASSPPNRNTEAFF
TRBJ1-2	TRBV4-3	CASSQQGVRYGYTF
TRBJ1-2	TRBV7-8	CASSLALTGATNYGYTF
TRBJ2-1	TRBV10-1	CASSSLAGDGDEQFF
TRBJ2-1	TRBV15	CATSRDRGQYNEQFF
TRBJ1-2	TRBV12-3/TRBV12-4	CASSFGYGYTF
TRBJ2-7	TRBV3-1/TRBV3-2	CASSQELADRGITYEQYF
TRBJ2-7	TRBV24-1	CATSDPPGPSGEQYF
TRBJ2-5	TRBV6-5	CASSYSYQGETQYF
TRBJ2-1	TRBV11-3	CASSLGRLAGSEQFF
TRBJ1-1	TRBV5-1	CASSLARRENTEAFF
TRBJ2-3	TRBV11-2	CASSLSIRSPTDTQYF
TRBJ1-5	TRBV10-3	CAISRGGDQPQHF
TRBJ2-5	TRBV5-1	CASSFSGQETQYF
TRBJ2-1	TRBV3-1/TRBV3-2	CASSSTYGYNEQFF
TRBJ1-2	TRBV14	CASSQGRALYGYTF
TRBJ1-2	TRBV6-1	CASSEAESLAKLYGYTF
TRBJ1-2	TRBV3-1/TRBV3-2	CASSQDWGTGYGYTF
TRBJ2-1	TRBV5-8	CASSLEVYNEQFF
TRBJ1-1	TRBV4-2	CASSQVSRGPKGTEAFF
TRBJ2-2	TRBV5-1	CASSLLSSGVNTGELFF
TRBJ2-1	TRBV27	CASSLSVEAFEGAYNEQFF
TRBJ2-5	TRBV2	CAAGQGARETQYF
TRBJ1-2	TRBV20-1	CSGSDFYGYTF
TRBJ2-1	TRBV2	CASRRGQNPYNEQFF
TRBJ2-3	TRBV19	CASSIWGPTDTQYF
TRBJ1-6	TRBV12-3/TRBV12-4	CASSANGGSPLHF
TRBJ2-6	TRBV6-4	CASSVASGGNGANVLTF
TRBJ2-3	TRBV21-1	CASSNKGCRTDTQYF
TRBJ2-1	TRBV19	CASSPPPGQKTPNEQFF
TRBJ1-1	TRBV6-5	CASSYAAGILNTEAFF
TRBJ1-2	TRBV9	CASSVRGKDCIYGYTF
TRBJ1-5	TRBV5-6	CASSSQGFQPQHF
TRBJ1-6	TRBV12-3/TRBV12-4	CASSPVYSPLHF
TRBJ2-6	TRBV7-3	CASSRGGYSGANVLTF
TRBJ2-3	TRBV7-2	CASRGSRTDTQYF
TRBJ2-2	TRBV10-3	CAISEQGPTNTGELFF
TRBJ2-1	TRBV27	CASSPPWTSGEQFF